This T cell receptor (beta chain) was sequenced in a study of molecular identifiers for immune sequencing clone quantification. Study-wide results and limits: Among effectors, clones above 20 RNA copies held over 98% of molecules; among naive cells, under 1%. Same-barcode identical TCR molecules could make highly expanded clones look smaller than they are.

This clonotype was detected only a few times. The antigen is undetermined. At one end the junction does not follow the germline gene, possibly because of a read error. Sorting captured naive CD8 T cells as CD8+CD4-CCR7+CD45RA+. As previously described, bulk TCR libraries were made using listed TCR primers. One entry per CDR3 protein, called by TCRdb with MiXCR from the PCR reads. The sample includes about 510,000 distinct CDR3 sequences, around 23% of them seen just once. The germline CDR1 and CDR2 sequences are MNHEY and SMNVEV (reference sequence). The CDR3 consists of 17 residues. The source material was naive CD8+ T cells from blood, with Jurkat cell RNA spiked in. The subset denotes: FACS-sorted CD8+CD4-CCR7+CD45RA+ naive T cells. This chain connects TRBV27 to TRBJ2-7, with 8 positions matching TRBD1. The TCR comes from a human donor in good health. Some libraries in this study had Jurkat cell RNA spiked in. This chain's CDR3 is CASSEKPIRTGHYERYF. CDR3 DNA sequence: TGTGCCAGCAGCGAGAAACCTATAAGGACAGGGCACTACGAGCGGTACTTC.